The clone carrying this T cell receptor beta chain occurred once. The antigen is unknown. PCR amplification relied on 60 Vbeta primers (plus 13 Jbeta primers). The data were produced by immunoSEQ multiplex PCR, yet TCRdb's version contains in-frame clones alone and is incomplete. The data contain fewer than 200,000 clones, about 82% of them singletons. This specimen belongs to a study of cytomegalovirus exposure and HLA in healthy donors. Sampled while nominally healthy, donors likely had unrecorded immune exposures. Study-level results: It has been reported that TCR beta sequences accurately predicted the HLA-A and HLA-B alleles of most subjects. The likely explanation for a cluster of highly shared sequence variants was sequencing artifact. Altogether, some 170 TCR beta chains were recorded as cytomegalovirus-associated.

The germline gives CDR1 WNHNN, CDR2 SYGVQD (reference sequence). This CDR3 has 16 amino acids. The V segment lost 2 bases and the J segment 2 bases; nucleotides outside the gene matches: 6. The chain uses TRBV10-1 and TRBJ1-2; 9 bases map to TRBD1. This clonotype was sampled from a woman under 30 in good health and CMV-seronegative. Sequencing was carried out using PBMCs. The chain's CDR3 is CASSERTGARNYGYTF. CDR3 bases: TGCGCCAGCAGTGAGAGGACAGGGGCTCGGAACTATGGCTACACCTTC.